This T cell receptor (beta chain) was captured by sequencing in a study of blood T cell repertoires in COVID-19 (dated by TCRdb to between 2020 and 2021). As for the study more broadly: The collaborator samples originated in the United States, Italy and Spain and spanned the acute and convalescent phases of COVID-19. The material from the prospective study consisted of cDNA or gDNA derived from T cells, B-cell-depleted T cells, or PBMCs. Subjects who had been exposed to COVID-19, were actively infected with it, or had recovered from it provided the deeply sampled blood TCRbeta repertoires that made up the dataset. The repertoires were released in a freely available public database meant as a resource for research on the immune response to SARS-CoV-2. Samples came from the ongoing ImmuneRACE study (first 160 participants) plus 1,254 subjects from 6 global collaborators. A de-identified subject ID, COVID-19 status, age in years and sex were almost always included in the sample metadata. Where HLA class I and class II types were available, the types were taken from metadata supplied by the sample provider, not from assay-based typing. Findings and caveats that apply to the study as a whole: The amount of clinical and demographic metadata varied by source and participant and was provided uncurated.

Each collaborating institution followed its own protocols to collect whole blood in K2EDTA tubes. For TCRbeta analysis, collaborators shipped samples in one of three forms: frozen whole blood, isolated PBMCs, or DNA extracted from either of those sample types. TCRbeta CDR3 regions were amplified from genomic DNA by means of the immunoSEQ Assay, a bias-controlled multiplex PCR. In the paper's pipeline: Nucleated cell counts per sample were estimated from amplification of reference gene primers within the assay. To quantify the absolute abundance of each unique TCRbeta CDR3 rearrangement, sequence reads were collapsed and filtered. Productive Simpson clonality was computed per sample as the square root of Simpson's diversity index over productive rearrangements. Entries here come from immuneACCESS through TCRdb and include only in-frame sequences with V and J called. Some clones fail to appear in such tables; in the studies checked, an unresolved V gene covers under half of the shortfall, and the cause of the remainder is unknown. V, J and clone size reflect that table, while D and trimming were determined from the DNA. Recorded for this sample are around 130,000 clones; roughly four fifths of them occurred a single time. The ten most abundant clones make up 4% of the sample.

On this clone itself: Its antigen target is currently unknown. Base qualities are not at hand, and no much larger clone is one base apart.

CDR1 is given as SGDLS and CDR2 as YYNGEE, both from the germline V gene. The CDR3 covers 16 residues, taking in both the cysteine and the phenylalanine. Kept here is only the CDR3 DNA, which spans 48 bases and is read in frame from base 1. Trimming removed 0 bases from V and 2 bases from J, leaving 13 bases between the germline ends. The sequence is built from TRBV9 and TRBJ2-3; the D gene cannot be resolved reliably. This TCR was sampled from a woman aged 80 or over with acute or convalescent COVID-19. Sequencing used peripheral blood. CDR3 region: CASSVDRPNPTDTQYF. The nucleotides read TGTGCCAGCAGCGTAGACCGCCCTAACCCCACAGATACGCAGTATTTT.